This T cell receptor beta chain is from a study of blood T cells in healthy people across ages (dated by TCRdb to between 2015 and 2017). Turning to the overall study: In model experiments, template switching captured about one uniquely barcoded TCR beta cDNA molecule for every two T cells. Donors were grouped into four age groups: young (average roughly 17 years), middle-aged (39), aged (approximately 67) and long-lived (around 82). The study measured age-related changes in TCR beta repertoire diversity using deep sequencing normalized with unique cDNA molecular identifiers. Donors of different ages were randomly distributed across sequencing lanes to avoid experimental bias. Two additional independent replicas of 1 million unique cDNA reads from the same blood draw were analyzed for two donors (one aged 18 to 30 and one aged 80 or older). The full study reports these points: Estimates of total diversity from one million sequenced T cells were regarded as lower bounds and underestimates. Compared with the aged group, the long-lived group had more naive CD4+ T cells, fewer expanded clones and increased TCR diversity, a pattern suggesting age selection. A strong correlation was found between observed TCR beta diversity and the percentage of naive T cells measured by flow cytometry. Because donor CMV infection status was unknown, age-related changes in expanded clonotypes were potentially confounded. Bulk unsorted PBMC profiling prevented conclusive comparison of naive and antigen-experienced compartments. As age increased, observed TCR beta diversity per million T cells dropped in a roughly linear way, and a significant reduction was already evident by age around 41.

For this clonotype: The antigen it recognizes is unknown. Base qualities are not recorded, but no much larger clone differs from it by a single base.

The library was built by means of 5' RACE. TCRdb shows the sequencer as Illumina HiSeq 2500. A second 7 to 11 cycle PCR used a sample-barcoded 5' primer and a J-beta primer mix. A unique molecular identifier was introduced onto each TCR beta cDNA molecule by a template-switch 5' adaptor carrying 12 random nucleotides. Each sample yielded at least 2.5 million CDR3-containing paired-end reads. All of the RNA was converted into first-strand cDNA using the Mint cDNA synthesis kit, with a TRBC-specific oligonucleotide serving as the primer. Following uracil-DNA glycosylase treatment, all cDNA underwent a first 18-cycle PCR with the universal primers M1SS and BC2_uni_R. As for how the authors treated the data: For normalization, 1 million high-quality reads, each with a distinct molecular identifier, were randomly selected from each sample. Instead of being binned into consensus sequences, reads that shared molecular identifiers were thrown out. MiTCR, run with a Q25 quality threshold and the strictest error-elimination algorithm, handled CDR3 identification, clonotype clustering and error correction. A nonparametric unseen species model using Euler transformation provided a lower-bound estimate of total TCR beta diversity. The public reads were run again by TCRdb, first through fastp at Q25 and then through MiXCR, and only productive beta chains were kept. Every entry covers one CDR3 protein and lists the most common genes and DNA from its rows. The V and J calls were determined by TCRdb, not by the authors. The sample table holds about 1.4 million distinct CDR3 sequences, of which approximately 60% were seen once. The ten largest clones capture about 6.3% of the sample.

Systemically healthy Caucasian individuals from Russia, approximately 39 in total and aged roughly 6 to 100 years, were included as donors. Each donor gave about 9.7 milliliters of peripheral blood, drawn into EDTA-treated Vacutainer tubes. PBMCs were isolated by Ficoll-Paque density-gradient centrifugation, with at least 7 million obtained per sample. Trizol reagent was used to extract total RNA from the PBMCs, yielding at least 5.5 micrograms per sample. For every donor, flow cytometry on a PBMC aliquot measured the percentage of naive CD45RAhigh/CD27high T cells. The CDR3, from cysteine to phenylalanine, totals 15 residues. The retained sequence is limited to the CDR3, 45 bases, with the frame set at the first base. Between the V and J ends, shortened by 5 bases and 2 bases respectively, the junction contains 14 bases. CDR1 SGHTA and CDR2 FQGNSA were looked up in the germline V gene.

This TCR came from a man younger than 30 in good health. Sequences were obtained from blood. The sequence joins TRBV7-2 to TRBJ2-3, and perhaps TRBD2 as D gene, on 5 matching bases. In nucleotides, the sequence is TGTGCCAGCAGCCCAAAAGCGGAGTACACAGATACGCAGTATTTT. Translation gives CASSPKAEYTDTQYF.